A single sample gave rise to the 3 T cell receptor beta chains below, sequenced in a study of T cells in Graves' hyperthyroidism and ophthalmopathy. RNA transcripts were the template for amplifying TCR beta CDR3 regions. The TCR CDR3 was amplified in a first-round RT-PCR using the HTBI primer set. TCRdb recomputed calls from the multiplex PCR reads with MiXCR, one row per CDR3 protein. The sample gives 400,000 to 500,000 distinct CDR3 sequences, roughly 15% of which show up once; approximately 13% is in the top ten. The sequencing input was blood. The receptors here all came from a man aged 18-30 years with Graves' ophthalmopathy.

This clonotype was seen only a few times. This rearrangement joins TRBV9 to TRBJ2-5, with D perhaps given as TRBD1 or TRBD2 (5 bases each). V gave up 0 bases and J gave up 5 bases, with 14 bases separating them. Germline CDR1 is SGDLS and CDR2 is YYNGEE. The CDR3 is 15 residues long. DNA of the CDR3: TGTGCCAGCAGCGTAGGGGCACTAGGGGCGGAGACCCAGTACTTC. It specifies CASSVGALGAETQYF.

This clonotype was recorded many times. The chain links TRBV12-3 or TRBV12-4 to TRBJ2-3; D is unresolved. This CDR3 spans 13 amino acids. The V gene lost 6 bases and the J gene lost 1 base, with 8 bases spanning the gap. CDR3 sequence reads: CASRYTRTDTQYF. The CDR3, as DNA: TGTGCCAGCAGGTACACCCGCACAGATACGCAGTATTTT.

This chain joins TRBV18 and TRBJ1-3, with D unresolved. The germline gives CDR1 KGHSH, CDR2 LQKENI. The ends were cut back, 2 bases at V and 5 bases at J, with 10 bases in the middle. This CDR3 has 14 residues. CDR3 sequence (DNA): TGTGCCAGCTCACCAAAGACGACCAGAAACACCATATATTTT. This gives the protein CASSPKTTRNTIYF.